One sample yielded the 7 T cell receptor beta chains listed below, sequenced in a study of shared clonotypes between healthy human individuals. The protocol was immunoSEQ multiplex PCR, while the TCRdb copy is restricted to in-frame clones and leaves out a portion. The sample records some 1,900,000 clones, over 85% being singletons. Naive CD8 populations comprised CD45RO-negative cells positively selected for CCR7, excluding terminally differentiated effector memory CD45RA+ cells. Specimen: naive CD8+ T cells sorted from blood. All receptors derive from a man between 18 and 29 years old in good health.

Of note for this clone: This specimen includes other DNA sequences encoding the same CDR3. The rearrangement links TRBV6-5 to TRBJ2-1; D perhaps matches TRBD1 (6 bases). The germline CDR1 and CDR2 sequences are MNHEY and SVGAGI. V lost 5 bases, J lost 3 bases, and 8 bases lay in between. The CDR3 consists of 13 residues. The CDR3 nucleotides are TGTGCCAGCAGTCTGGACAGCTACAATGAGCAGTTCTTC. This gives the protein CASSLDSYNEQFF.

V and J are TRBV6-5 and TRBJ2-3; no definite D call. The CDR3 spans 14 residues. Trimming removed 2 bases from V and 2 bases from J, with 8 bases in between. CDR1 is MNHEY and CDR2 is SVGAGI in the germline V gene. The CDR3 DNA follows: TGTGCCAGCAGTTACGGACCCTACACAGATACGCAGTATTTT. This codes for CASSYGPYTDTQYF.

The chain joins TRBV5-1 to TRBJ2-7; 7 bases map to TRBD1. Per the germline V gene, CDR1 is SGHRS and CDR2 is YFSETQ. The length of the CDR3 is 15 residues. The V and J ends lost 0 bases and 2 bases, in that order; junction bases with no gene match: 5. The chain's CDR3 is CASSLGTGVAYEQYF. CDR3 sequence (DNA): TGCGCCAGCAGCTTGGGGACAGGTGTAGCCTACGAGCAGTACTTC.

The CDR3 DNA follows: TGTGCCAGCAGTCCGGGCCTAGTTCTCGGTTACACCTTC. It encodes CASSPGLVLGYTF. This chain connects TRBV27 to TRBJ1-2; D unclear. Germline V CDR1 and CDR2: MNHEY, SMNVEV (reference sequence). V was pared by 5 bases and J by 11 bases, with 18 bases between. This CDR3 is 13 amino acids long.

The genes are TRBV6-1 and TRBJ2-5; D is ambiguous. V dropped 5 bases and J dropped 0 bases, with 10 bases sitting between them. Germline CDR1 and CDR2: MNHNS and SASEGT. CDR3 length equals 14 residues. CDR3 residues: CASSPTAYQETQYF. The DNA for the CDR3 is TGTGCCAGCAGTCCCACGGCGTACCAAGAGACCCAGTACTTC.

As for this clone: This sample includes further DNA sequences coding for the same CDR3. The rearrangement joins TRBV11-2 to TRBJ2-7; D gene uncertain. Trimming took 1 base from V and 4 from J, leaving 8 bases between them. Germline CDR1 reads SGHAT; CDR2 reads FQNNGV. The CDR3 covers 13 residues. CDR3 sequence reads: CASSLGQVYEQYF. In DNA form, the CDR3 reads TGTGCCAGCAGCTTAGGGCAGGTGTACGAGCAGTACTTC. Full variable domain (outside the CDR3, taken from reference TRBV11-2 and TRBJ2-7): EAGVAQSPRYKIIEKRQSVAFWCNPISGHATLYWYQQILGQGPKLLIQFQNNGVVDDSQLPKDRFSAERLKGVDSTLKIQPAKLEDSAVYLCASSLGQVYEQYFGPGTRLTVT.

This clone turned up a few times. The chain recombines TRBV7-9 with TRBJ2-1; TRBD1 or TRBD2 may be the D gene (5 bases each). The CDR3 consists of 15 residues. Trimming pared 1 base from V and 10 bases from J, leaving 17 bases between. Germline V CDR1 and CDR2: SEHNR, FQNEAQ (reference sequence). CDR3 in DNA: TGTGCCAGCAGCTTAGTTGGGACCAAGGAGAGGGAGCAGTTCTTC. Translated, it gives CASSLVGTKEREQFF.